The 17 T cell receptor beta chains below all came from one sample that was sequenced in a study of cytomegalovirus exposure and HLA in healthy donors. The PCR made use of 60 Vbeta and 13 Jbeta primers. Sequenced by immunoSEQ multiplex PCR; TCRdb stores in-frame clones only, minus some. This table has 270,000 or so clones, 85% to 95% appearing once. The sequenced sample was PBMCs. These receptors were taken from a girl aged 2 to 10 in good health and CMV-seronegative.

CDR3 nucleotide sequence: TGTGCCAGCAGCTCAGAGCCGGGCCAAGAGACCCAGTACTTC. It yields the protein CASSSEPGQETQYF. V gene TRBV11-2 combines with J gene TRBJ2-5; no clear D. Germline V gene sequence: CDR1 SGHAT, CDR2 FQNNGV. The length of the CDR3 is 14 residues. The V end lost 4 bases, the J end lost 1 base, and 10 bases lay between the germline ends.

The chain is built from TRBV5-1 and TRBJ1-2; TRBD1 aligns across 7 bases. The J segment lost 2 bases and the V segment lost 0 bases, leaving 7 bases of the junction unmatched. In germline, CDR1 is SGHRS, CDR2 YFSETQ. CDR3 size: 16 residues. The CDR3 sequence is CASSLAGTAKNYGYTF. The CDR3 DNA is TGCGCCAGCAGCTTGGCCGGGACAGCAAAAAACTATGGCTACACCTTC.

This clone showed up just once. The chain is built from TRBV13 and TRBJ1-6, with 12 bases lining up with TRBD1. This CDR3 comprises 16 residues. The junction had 6 bases not matched to a gene; V was cut back by 3 bases and J by 9 bases. Per germline, CDR1 PRHDT and CDR2 FYEKMQ (reference sequence). CDR3 amino acids: CASSLGDRGRVSPLHF. The CDR3 DNA is TGTGCCAGCAGCTTGGGGGACAGGGGGCGGGTTTCACCCCTCCACTTT. The full variable domain, in which reference TRBV13 and TRBJ1-6 provide the parts outside the CDR3, is AAGVIQSPRHLIKEKRETATLKCYPIPRHDTVYWYQQGPGQDPQFLISFYEKMQSDKGSIPDRFSAQQFSDYHSELNMSSLELGDSALYFCASSLGDRGRVSPLHFGNGTRLTVT.

This sequence joins TRBV15 and TRBJ2-5, with a possible D match to TRBD2 (6 bases). This CDR3 spans 15 amino acids. Looked up from germline, CDR1 is LNHNV and CDR2 is YYDKDF (reference sequence). Trimming removed 2 bases from V and 2 bases from J, with 12 bases in between. Here the CDR3 DNA reads TGTGCCACCAGCAGATACGGGACTCCACAAGAGACCCAGTACTTC. This encodes CATSRYGTPQETQYF.

The chain is built from TRBV30 and TRBJ2-1; weak D call: TRBD2 (6 bases). Trimming removed 0 bases at V and 3 bases at J, with 9 bases between. The germline CDR1 and CDR2 sequences are GTSNPN and SVGIG (reference sequence). CDR3 length equals 14 residues. CDR3 sequence reads: CAWSVRGLYNEQFF. The CDR3 DNA reads as TGTGCCTGGAGTGTGCGGGGCCTCTACAATGAGCAGTTCTTC.

This sequence joins TRBV29-1 and TRBJ1-4; D call uncertain. The CDR3 sequence is 13 residues long. CDR1 is SQVTM, CDR2 ANQGSEA, per germline. The V and J ends lost 5 bases and 5 bases respectively, with 12 bases between them. The CDR3 protein is CSVRGKLNEKLFF. In DNA form, the CDR3 reads TGCAGCGTTAGAGGGAAGTTGAATGAAAAACTGTTTTTT.

This chain links TRBV19 with TRBJ1-3; the D gene is possibly TRBD1 (5 bases). V lost 5 bases and J lost 1, with 15 bases in between. The CDR3 is 16 amino acids. Germline V gene sequence: CDR1 LNHDA, CDR2 SQIVND (reference sequence). The CDR3: CASSRPAGRSGNTIYF. In nucleotides, the CDR3 is TGTGCCAGTAGTCGCCCGGCAGGGCGGTCTGGAAACACCATATATTTT.

The chain joins TRBV27 to TRBJ1-6; 8 positions agree with TRBD1. There are 15 residues in the CDR3. The germline gives CDR1 MNHEY, CDR2 SMNVEV (reference sequence). V shed 8 bases, J shed 9 bases, and the junction held 12 bases outside the gene matches. The CDR3 sequence is CASWENGQGISPLHF. The CDR3 coding sequence is TGTGCCAGCTGGGAGAACGGACAGGGCATTTCACCCCTCCACTTT.

The chain is built from TRBV9 and TRBJ2-3; a weak D match, TRBD1 (6 bases). The germline gives CDR1 SGDLS, CDR2 YYNGEE. This CDR3 spans 14 amino acids. The V end was cut by 0 bases, the J end by 3 bases, with 8 bases between. The CDR3 nucleotides read TGTGCCAGCAGCGTAGCGAGGGGGACAGATACGCAGTATTTT. Translated, it gives CASSVARGTDTQYF.

The rearrangement uses TRBV13 and TRBJ2-1; 9 bases align to TRBD2. From germline, CDR1 is PRHDT and CDR2 FYEKMQ (reference sequence). V shed 2 bases and J 0 bases; nucleotides not matched to a gene: 11. The CDR3 length is 19 residues. CDR3 in DNA: TGTGCCAGCAGCTTAAGAGCCAGCGGGAGGCCCCGCTCCTACAATGAGCAGTTCTTC. Residues: CASSLRASGRPRSYNEQFF.

The chain has TRBV6-6 and TRBJ2-2; 8 bases are shared with TRBD1. CDR1 is MNHNY and CDR2 is SVGAGI in the germline V gene (reference sequence). V trimming: 5 bases; J trimming: 5 bases; junction bases outside the gene matches: 7. The CDR3 totals 15 residues. CDR3 nucleotide sequence: TGTGCCAGCAGTAACAGGGGGTACGAGACCGGGGAGCTGTTTTTT. It encodes CASSNRGYETGELFF.

The chain employs TRBV19 and TRBJ2-7; 11 bases are a match to TRBD1. The germline V gene has CDR1 LNHDA and CDR2 SQIVND (reference sequence). There are 15 residues in the CDR3. V shed 5 bases, J shed 5 bases, and the junction held 8 bases outside the gene matches. The CDR3 DNA sequence: TGTGCCAGTAGTGACCGGGACAGGGGGGTCCACGAGCAGTACTTC. Residues: CASSDRDRGVHEQYF.

This rearrangement joins TRBV30 to TRBJ1-6; 7 bases match TRBD1. V was pared by 8 bases and J by 6 bases, with 4 bases of the junction left unmatched. Germline V gives CDR1 GTSNPN, CDR2 SVGIG (reference sequence). This CDR3 contains 12 residues. This CDR3 is CAEGQSNSPLHF. DNA for the CDR3: TGTGCCGAGGGACAGAGTAATTCACCCCTCCACTTT.

V usage is TRBV2 and J usage is TRBJ1-1, with D unclear. The V end lost 4 bases, the J end lost 0 bases, and 6 bases lay between the germline ends. The CDR3 has 13 amino acids. The germline gives CDR1 SNHLY, CDR2 FYNNEI. DNA of the CDR3: TGTGCCAGCAGTGTCGGAGTGAACACTGAAGCTTTCTTT. The encoded protein is CASSVGVNTEAFF.

The rearrangement joins TRBV29-1 to TRBJ1-1; D perhaps matches TRBD1 (5 bases). Germline V lookup: CDR1 SQVTM, CDR2 ANQGSEA. Trimming left V 4 bases short and J 1 base short, with 13 bases between. The CDR3 loop spans 14 amino acids. CDR3 in DNA: TGCAGCGTTGGGGGGATGGGGGGGAACACTGAAGCTTTCTTT. Its protein is CSVGGMGGNTEAFF.

V gene TRBV15 combines with J gene TRBJ1-6; no definite D call. V shed 7 bases and J shed 6 bases, with 10 bases lying between them. Germline lookup yields CDR1 LNHNV and CDR2 YYDKDF (reference sequence). The CDR3 is made up of 13 amino acids. For the CDR3, the DNA is TGTGCCACCAAGGGTGGAGGTAATTCACCCCTCCACTTT. It encodes CATKGGGNSPLHF.

The rearrangement uses TRBV5-6 and TRBJ2-1; D is perhaps TRBD2 (5 bases). This CDR3 spans 15 amino acids. The V gene's germline CDR1 is SGHDT and CDR2 YYEEEE. With 6 bases removed from V and 2 bases from J, the gap between germline ends came to 15 bases. The CDR3 region has the DNA TGTGCCAGCACCTCCGGGGTCCTACCCTACAATGAGCAGTTCTTC. It encodes CASTSGVLPYNEQFF. Filled out from reference TRBV5-6 and TRBJ2-1, the complete variable domain reads DAGVTQSPTHLIKTRGQQVTLRCSPKSGHDTVSWYQQALGQGPQFIFQYYEEEERQRGNFPDRFSGHQFPNYSSELNVNALLLGDSALYLCASTSGVLPYNEQFFGPGTRLTVL.